This passage covers 19 T cell receptor beta chains from one sample sequenced in a study of a mutant IDH1 vaccine in newly diagnosed glioma. Their antigen targets remain unknown. The time point was: week 23, last vaccination. Doses of 300 ug of mutant IDH1 20-mer peptide were given with topical imiquimod. Assay used: immunoSEQ multiplex PCR; TCRdb lists only in-frame clones, some missing. The sample holds around 9,700 clones, around 89% seen once. The input for sequencing was PBMCs, taken from a glioma patient whose treatment included an IDH1 peptide vaccine. The receptors stem from a woman aged 40 to 50 with glioma. Some clones in this sample may be carry-over from other donors' samples.

The chain couples TRBV13 to TRBJ1-1; the D is unclear. Looked up from germline, CDR1 is PRHDT and CDR2 is FYEKMQ (reference sequence). V lost 5 bases to trimming and J lost 3 bases, with 10 bases between them. The CDR3 covers 13 residues. CDR3 DNA: TGTGCCAGCAGCCCGGGGAAGGACACTGAAGCTTTCTTT. It is translated as CASSPGKDTEAFF.

V and J are TRBV7-2 and TRBJ2-7; a weak D match, TRBD2 (6 bases). CDR3 length equals 16 residues. Germline V gene sequence: CDR1 SGHTA, CDR2 FQGNSA. The V gene lost 4 bases and the J gene lost 2 bases, with 18 bases spanning the gap. CDR3 residues: CASSSPPGSGAYEQYF. The CDR3 DNA sequence: TGTGCCAGCAGCTCGCCCCCAGGTAGCGGCGCCTACGAGCAGTACTTC.

The chain has TRBV5-1 and TRBJ1-2, with TRBD1 matching over 9 bases. The CDR3 totals 13 residues. With V trimmed by 4 bases and J by 5 bases, 3 bases remained unmatched. Germline-derived CDR1 and CDR2 are SGHRS and YFSETQ. In DNA, the CDR3 is TGCGCCAGCAGCCCAGGACAGGGGTATGGCTACACCTTC. This codes for CASSPGQGYGYTF.

The chain joins TRBV6-1 to TRBJ2-3; 13 positions match TRBD2. CDR1 and CDR2 (germline): MNHNS, SASEGT. The length of the CDR3 is 16 residues. V was pared by 4 bases and J by 1 base, with 2 bases of the junction left unmatched. CDR3 protein: CASSAGLAGGTDTQYF. For the CDR3, the DNA is TGTGCCAGCAGTGCAGGACTAGCGGGGGGCACAGATACGCAGTATTTT.

CDR3 sequence: CASSLDTTHNEQFF. As DNA, the CDR3 is TGTGCCAGCAGCCTGGACACGACCCACAATGAGCAGTTCTTC. This chain joins TRBV2 and TRBJ2-1, with D possibly TRBD1 on 5 matching bases. From germline, CDR1 is SNHLY and CDR2 FYNNEI. V was pared by 6 bases and J by 5 bases, with 14 bases between. This CDR3 contains 14 residues.

The chain couples TRBV30 to TRBJ2-1; 11 bases match TRBD2. V lost 0 bases, J lost 4 bases, and 5 bases stayed unmatched. The CDR3 has 16 amino acids. The germline gives CDR1 GTSNPN, CDR2 SVGIG (reference sequence). Here the CDR3 reads CAWSVLTSGRYNEQFF. The CDR3, as DNA: TGTGCCTGGAGTGTACTTACTAGCGGGAGATACAATGAGCAGTTCTTC. The variable domain in full, with the rest retrieved from reference TRBV30 and TRBJ2-1, is SQTIHQWPATLVQPVGSPLSLECTVEGTSNPNLYWYRQAAGRGLQLLFYSVGIGQISSEVPQNLSASRPQDRQFILSSKKLLLSDSGFYLCAWSVLTSGRYNEQFFGPGTRLTVL.

This chain joins TRBV5-1 and TRBJ1-2; 10 bases fit TRBD1. Germline CDR1 SGHRS, CDR2 YFSETQ. The J segment lost 6 bases and the V segment lost 7 bases, leaving 9 bases of the junction unmatched. The CDR3 runs 14 residues. The CDR3 spells CASGTGQGLNGYTF. For the CDR3, the DNA is TGCGCCAGCGGAACGGGACAGGGGCTAAATGGCTACACCTTC.

The rearrangement links TRBV6-4 to TRBJ2-3; 10 bases align to TRBD1. Germline CDR1 MRHNA, CDR2 SNTAGT. With V trimmed by 0 bases and J by 4 bases, 1 base remained unmatched. This CDR3 contains 15 residues. CDR3 residues: CASSDSTGGADTQYF. CDR3 sequence (DNA): TGTGCCAGCAGTGACTCGACAGGGGGCGCAGATACGCAGTATTTT.

The rearrangement joins TRBV27 to TRBJ1-1; 7 positions agree with TRBD1. The CDR3 length is 14 residues. In germline, CDR1 is MNHEY, CDR2 SMNVEV (reference sequence). V shed 2 bases and J 5 bases; nucleotides not matched to a gene: 5. Written as DNA, the CDR3 is TGTGCCAGCAGTTTAAGGGGGCTTGGTACTGAAGCTTTCTTT. Its translation: CASSLRGLGTEAFF.

This chain connects TRBV5-1 to TRBJ1-1; D remains ambiguous. The CDR3 extends over 13 amino acids. V was trimmed by 2 bases and J by 5 bases, leaving 10 bases between them. Germline loops: CDR1 SGHRS, CDR2 YFSETQ. CDR3 sequence reads: CASSFAERTEAFF. CDR3 nucleotides: TGCGCCAGCAGCTTCGCGGAGAGGACTGAAGCTTTCTTT.

The V and J genes are TRBV28 and TRBJ2-3; TRBD2 might be the D (7 bases). The V gene lost 8 bases and the J gene lost 8 bases, with 26 bases spanning the gap. Germline CDR1 is MDHEN and CDR2 is SYDVKM. The CDR3 is 16 residues long. Written as DNA, the CDR3 is TGTGCCAGCCTCGATCGGGGGGCCTTAATGTCTGGTACGCAGTATTTT. Amino acids: CASLDRGALMSGTQYF.

The chain is built from TRBV27 and TRBJ2-7; no firm D call. The CDR3 runs 14 residues. In germline, CDR1 is MNHEY, CDR2 SMNVEV (reference sequence). V was shortened by 5 bases and J by 7 bases, with 18 bases between the two germline ends. The DNA of the CDR3 is TGTGCCAGCAGTCCTGGGGTCCTTTTGGGTGAGCAGTACTTC. Translation: CASSPGVLLGEQYF.

The rearrangement links TRBV4-1 to TRBJ2-1; the D is unclear. V lost 0 bases, J lost 7 bases, and 13 bases lay in between. The CDR3 runs to 15 residues. The germline gives CDR1 MGHRA, CDR2 YSYEKL. CDR3 sequence: CASSQERQRVNEQFF. CDR3 nucleotide sequence: TGCGCCAGCAGCCAAGAACGACAAAGGGTTAATGAGCAGTTCTTC.

This clone has a single count. The chain has TRBV7-6 and TRBJ2-7; D gene ambiguous. Trimming left V 8 bases short and J 1 base short, with 9 bases between. CDR1 SGHVS and CDR2 FNYEAQ come from the germline V gene. The CDR3 covers 12 residues. As DNA, the CDR3 is TGTGCCAGCTCTGGGGTTTCCTACGAGCAGTACTTC. Translating it yields CASSGVSYEQYF.

This chain links TRBV5-1 with TRBJ2-7; 11 positions match TRBD2. Germline assignment: CDR1 SGHRS and CDR2 YFSETQ. The CDR3 runs to 17 residues. The V and J ends lost 0 bases and 2 bases, in that order; junction bases with no gene match: 7. The CDR3 sequence is CASSLDFMGLAAYEQYF. CDR3 nucleotide sequence: TGCGCCAGCAGCTTGGATTTCATGGGACTAGCGGCCTACGAGCAGTACTTC.

The chain joins TRBV7-9 to TRBJ1-6, with 7 nucleotides matching TRBD1. This CDR3 has 14 amino acids. V dropped 3 bases and J dropped 12; count of bases not matched to a gene: 8. The germline gives CDR1 SEHNR, CDR2 FQNEAQ (reference sequence). The CDR3 nucleotides are TGTGCCAGCAGCTTGGGGGGACAGCCCGAACCCCTCCACTTT. This translates into CASSLGGQPEPLHF. Full variable domain (rest looked up from reference TRBV7-9 and TRBJ1-6): DTGVSQNPRHKITKRGQNVTFRCDPISEHNRLYWYRQTLGQGPEFLTYFQNEAQLEKSRLLSDRFSAERPKGSFSTLEIQRTEQGDSAMYLCASSLGGQPEPLHFGNGTRLTVT.

The chain couples TRBV4-2 to TRBJ2-1, with a weak D call TRBD2 (5 bases). The CDR3 has 14 residues. V was pared by 3 bases and J by 6 bases, with 12 bases between. The germline V gene encodes CDR1 LGHNA and CDR2 YNFKEQ. The CDR3 coding sequence is TGTGCCAGCAGCCAGGTAGGGAGCGTCAATGAGCAGTTCTTC. It encodes CASSQVGSVNEQFF.

The CDR3 DNA is TGTGCCAGCAGCTTGGGCCTAGCGGGGGGGTTTGGAAGCACAGATACGCAGTATTTT. Translated: CASSLGLAGGFGSTDTQYF. The chain employs TRBV5-8 and TRBJ2-3; 12 bases align to TRBD2. The V segment lost 0 bases and the J segment 0 bases; nucleotides outside the gene matches: 8. Germline CDR1 reads SGHTS; CDR2 reads YDEGEE. This CDR3 region has 19 residues.

CDR3: CASSYSSRGIHYEQYF. The CDR3 nucleotides are TGTGCCAGCAGTTACTCGTCAAGGGGGATTCACTACGAGCAGTACTTC. The V and J genes are TRBV6-5 and TRBJ2-7, with D perhaps matching TRBD1 (6 bases). The CDR3 covers 16 residues. Germline V gene data show CDR1 as MNHEY and CDR2 as SVGAGI. Trimming cost V 0 bases and J 3 bases, with 15 bases left between them.